The 8 T cell receptor beta chains listed next were all sequenced from one sample in a study of T-cell reconstitution after alpha-beta-depleted transplantation in children. Using unique molecular identifiers, the investigators prepared the TCRbeta library. In TCRdb, the PCR reads were re-called with MiXCR into one record per CDR3 protein. The sample lists about 400,000 distinct CDR3 sequences, roughly 20% occurring once. This specimen consisted of PBMCs from the stem cell graft donor, obtained from the stem cell graft. These receptors all stem from a human donor who donated a stem cell graft to a child with acute myeloid leukemia.

The chain is built from TRBV30 and TRBJ2-1, with TRBD2 matching over 7 bases. The CDR3 is 14 residues long. CDR1 is GTSNPN and CDR2 is SVGIG in the germline V gene (reference sequence). The V segment lost 2 bases and the J segment 0 bases; nucleotides outside the gene matches: 1. In DNA form, the CDR3 reads TGTGCCTGGAGTAGCGGGAACTCCTACAATGAGCAGTTCTTC. Translating it yields CAWSSGNSYNEQFF.

This clonotype was picked up many times. This sequence joins TRBV10-3 and TRBJ1-5; no firm D call. Germline CDR1 ENHRY, CDR2 SYGVKD. CDR3 length: 11 amino acids. The V gene lost 8 bases and the J gene lost 7 bases, with 9 bases spanning the gap. The CDR3 here is CAIGREQPQHF. CDR3 nucleotides: TGTGCCATCGGGCGGGAGCAGCCCCAGCATTTT.

This clonotype was detected ten times or more. The genes are TRBV12-3 or TRBV12-4 and TRBJ2-7; D might be TRBD1 (6 bases). Trimming removed 2 bases from V and 2 bases from J, with 13 bases in between. This CDR3 comprises 15 residues. Written as DNA, the CDR3 is TGTGCCAGCAGTTTATACAGGGATAGGGCCTACGAGCAGTACTTC. This codes for CASSLYRDRAYEQYF.

This chain links TRBV6-1 with TRBJ1-5, with D uncertain. Germline V lookup: CDR1 MNHNS, CDR2 SASEGT. The CDR3 consists of 13 residues. V lost 1 base and J lost 7, with 8 bases in between. CDR3 region: CASSEGVGQPQHF. In DNA, the CDR3 is TGTGCCAGCAGTGAAGGAGTAGGGCAGCCCCAGCATTTT.

CDR3 in DNA: TGCAGCGCCCTGAGAGATGAGCAGTTCTTC. Protein sequence: CSALRDEQFF. The V and J genes are TRBV29-1 and TRBJ2-1; D is uncertain. V lost 7 bases, J lost 8 bases, and 9 bases lay in between. From germline, CDR1 is SQVTM and CDR2 ANQGSEA. This CDR3 is 10 amino acids long.

V gene TRBV19 combines with J gene TRBJ2-2, with TRBD2 matching over 10 bases. V was pared by 8 bases and J by 4 bases, with 4 bases of the junction left unmatched. This CDR3 is 14 amino acids long. Germline V gives CDR1 LNHDA, CDR2 SQIVND (reference sequence). CDR3 residues: CASQVAGGTGELFF. The DNA for the CDR3 is TGTGCCAGTCAGGTAGCGGGAGGCACCGGGGAGCTGTTTTTT.

This clonotype has just a few counts. The V gene is TRBV20-1, the J gene TRBJ2-7; 8 nucleotides line up with TRBD1. The junction had 5 bases not matched to a gene; V was cut back by 3 bases and J by 4 bases. The CDR3 is 13 residues long. Germline loops: CDR1 DFQATT, CDR2 SNEGSKA (reference sequence). The DNA for the CDR3 is TGCAGTGCTAGCCCGTACAGGGGGTACGAGCAGTACTTC. This translates into CSASPYRGYEQYF.

Comment on this clonotype: The CDR3 ends on some other residue instead of the conserved phenylalanine or tryptophan, so this is likely a read error. This rearrangement joins TRBV20-1 to TRBJ2-5, with 9 bases that match TRBD1. Germline trimming cut 5 bases from V and 4 bases from J; bases unmatched to any gene: 11. Per the germline V gene, CDR1 is DFQATT and CDR2 is SNEGSKA (reference sequence). The CDR3 is 15 residues long. The CDR3 sequence: CSAQTGQGSVETQYY. The CDR3 DNA follows: TGCAGTGCTCAGACGGGACAGGGCTCCGTAGAGACCCAGTACTAC.